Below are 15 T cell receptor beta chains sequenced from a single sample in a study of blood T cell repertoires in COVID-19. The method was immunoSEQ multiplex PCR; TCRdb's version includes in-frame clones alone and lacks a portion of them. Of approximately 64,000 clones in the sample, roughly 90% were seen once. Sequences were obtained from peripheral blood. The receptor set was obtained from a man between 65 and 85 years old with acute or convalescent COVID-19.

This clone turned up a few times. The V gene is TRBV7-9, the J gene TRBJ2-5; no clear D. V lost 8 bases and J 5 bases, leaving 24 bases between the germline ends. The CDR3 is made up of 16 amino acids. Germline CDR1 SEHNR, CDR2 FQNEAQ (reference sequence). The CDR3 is CASAGSRVTARETQYF. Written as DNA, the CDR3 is TGTGCCAGCGCCGGGTCCCGGGTGACGGCTCGGGAGACCCAGTACTTC.

The CDR3 nucleotides are TGTGCCAGCAGTGAAGGGCATGCAACTAATGAAAAACTGTTTTTT. Protein product: CASSEGHATNEKLFF. This chain connects TRBV25-1 to TRBJ1-4; D uncertain. Germline V gene data show CDR1 as MGHDK and CDR2 as SYGVNS. The CDR3 covers 15 residues. The V end was cut by 2 bases, the J end by 0 bases, with 7 bases between.

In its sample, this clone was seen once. CDR3 residues: CASRGQVYEQYF. CDR3 nucleotides: TGTGCCAGCAGGGGACAGGTCTACGAGCAGTACTTC. This rearrangement joins TRBV12-3 or TRBV12-4 to TRBJ2-7; TRBD1 matches 8 bases. Unmatched junction bases numbered 1, after V lost 6 bases and J lost 3 bases. The CDR3 is made up of 12 amino acids.

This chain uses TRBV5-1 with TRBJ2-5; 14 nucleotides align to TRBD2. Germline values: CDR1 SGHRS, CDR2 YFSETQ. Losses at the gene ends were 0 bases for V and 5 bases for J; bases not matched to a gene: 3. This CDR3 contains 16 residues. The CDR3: CASSLATSGGAETQYF. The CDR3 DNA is TGCGCCAGCAGCTTGGCGACTAGCGGGGGGGCGGAGACCCAGTACTTC.

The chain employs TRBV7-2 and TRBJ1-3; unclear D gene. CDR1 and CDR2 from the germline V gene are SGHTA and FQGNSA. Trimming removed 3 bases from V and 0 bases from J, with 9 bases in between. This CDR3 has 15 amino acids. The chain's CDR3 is CASSLQRGSGNTIYF. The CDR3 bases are TGTGCCAGCAGCTTGCAGCGGGGCTCTGGAAACACCATATATTTT.

In DNA form, the CDR3 reads TGTGCCAGCAGTGAGGGACAGCCTGGTAAGACCCAGTACTTC. Residues: CASSEGQPGKTQYF. The genes are TRBV6-1 and TRBJ2-5; the match to TRBD1 covers 7 bases. The CDR3 extends over 14 amino acids. The germline V gene has CDR1 MNHNS and CDR2 SASEGT. After removal of 3 bases from V and 6 bases from J, the junction contained 7 bases not matched to a gene.

The CDR3 nucleotides read TGTGCCAGCAGTGAAGCGTCCCGGAATCAGCCCCAGCATTTT. Protein: CASSEASRNQPQHF. The rearrangement uses TRBV6-1 and TRBJ1-5; no reliable D call. Germline-derived CDR1 and CDR2 are MNHNS and SASEGT. CDR3 length: 14 amino acids. The V gene lost 0 bases and the J gene lost 4 bases, with 7 bases spanning the gap.

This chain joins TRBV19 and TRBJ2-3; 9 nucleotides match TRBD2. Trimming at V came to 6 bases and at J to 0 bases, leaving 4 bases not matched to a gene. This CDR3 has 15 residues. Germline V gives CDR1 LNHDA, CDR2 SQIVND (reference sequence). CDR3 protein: CASRGLALSTDTQYF. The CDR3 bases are TGTGCCAGTAGGGGACTAGCCCTAAGCACAGATACGCAGTATTTT.

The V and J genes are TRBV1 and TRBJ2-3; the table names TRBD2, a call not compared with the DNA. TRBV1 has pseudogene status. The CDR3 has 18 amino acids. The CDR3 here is CTSSQDSGGENKGDTQYF. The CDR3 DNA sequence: TGCACCAGCAGCCAAGATAGCGGGGGGGAGAATAAGGGTGATACGCAGTATTTT.

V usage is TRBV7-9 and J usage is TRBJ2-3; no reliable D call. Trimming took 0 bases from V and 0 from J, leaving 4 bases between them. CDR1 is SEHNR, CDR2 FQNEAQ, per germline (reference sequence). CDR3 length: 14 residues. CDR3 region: CASSLAQSTDTQYF. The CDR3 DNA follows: TGTGCCAGCAGCTTAGCGCAGAGCACAGATACGCAGTATTTT.

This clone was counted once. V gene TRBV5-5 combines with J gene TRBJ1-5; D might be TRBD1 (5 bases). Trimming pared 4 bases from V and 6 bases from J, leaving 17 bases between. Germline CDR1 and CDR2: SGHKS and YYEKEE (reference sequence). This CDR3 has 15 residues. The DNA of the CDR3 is TGTGCCAGCAGCCGAAGCCCGGGGGGAGGTCAGCCCCAGCATTTT. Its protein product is CASSRSPGGGQPQHF.

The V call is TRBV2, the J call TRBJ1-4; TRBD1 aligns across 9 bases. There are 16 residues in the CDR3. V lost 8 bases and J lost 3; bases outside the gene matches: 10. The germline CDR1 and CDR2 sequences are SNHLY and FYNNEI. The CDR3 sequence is CASRPGQGIANEKLFF. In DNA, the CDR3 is TGTGCCAGCCGACCGGGACAGGGTATTGCTAATGAAAAACTGTTTTTT.

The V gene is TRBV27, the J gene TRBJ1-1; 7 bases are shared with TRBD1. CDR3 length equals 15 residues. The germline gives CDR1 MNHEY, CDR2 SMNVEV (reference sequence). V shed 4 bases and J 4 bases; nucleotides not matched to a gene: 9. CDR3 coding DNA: TGTGCCAGCAGTTCCGTCGACAGGGTGGGCACTGAAGCTTTCTTT. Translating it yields CASSSVDRVGTEAFF.

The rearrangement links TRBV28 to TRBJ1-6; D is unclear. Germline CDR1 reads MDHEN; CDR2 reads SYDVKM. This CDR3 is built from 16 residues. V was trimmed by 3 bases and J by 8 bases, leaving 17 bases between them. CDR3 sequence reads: CASSFFLESGDSPLHF. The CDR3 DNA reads TGTGCCAGCAGTTTTTTCCTCGAATCCGGAGATTCACCCCTCCACTTT.

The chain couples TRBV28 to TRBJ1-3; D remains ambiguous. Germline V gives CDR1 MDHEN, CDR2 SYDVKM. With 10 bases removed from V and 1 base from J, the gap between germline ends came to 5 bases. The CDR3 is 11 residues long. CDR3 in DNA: TGTGCCACCGGGTCTGGAAACACCATATATTTT. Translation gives CATGSGNTIYF.